Listed below are T cell receptor beta chains from one sample, sequenced in a study of blood T cell repertoires in COVID-19. This table comes from immunoSEQ multiplex PCR, and its TCRdb copy is limited to in-frame clones, with some not included. The data show about 110,000 clones, with more than 80% seen just once and approximately 4.9% held by the top ten. Material for sequencing was peripheral blood. The receptors originated from a middle-aged man with active or convalescent COVID-19. The CDR3 runs from the conserved cysteine through the conserved F or W. The order of the fields is J gene, clone size, V gene, D gene, CDR3 protein, CDR3 DNA. The D gene is left open where the match is weak. Size is omitted from some rows. Given values are once, few, many or a class for expanded clones.

>TRBJ1-4|.|TRBV28|.
CASRTRWDTTRKLFF
TGTGCCAGCAGAACGAGATGGGACACGACAAGAAAACTGTTTTTT
>TRBJ1-1|.|TRBV7-9|TRBD1
CASSLVDRRIPEAFF
TGTGCCAGCAGCTTAGTGGACAGGCGGATCCCTGAAGCTTTCTTT
>TRBJ1-4|.|TRBV28|.
CASSPRSGATNEKLFF
TGTGCCAGCAGCCCAAGGTCGGGTGCAACTAATGAAAAACTGTTTTTT
>TRBJ1-1|.|TRBV28|.
CASAGGIEAFF
TGTGCCAGCGCGGGGGGAATTGAAGCTTTCTTT
>TRBJ1-2|few|TRBV6-4|.
CASSEAPGGYGYTF
TGTGCCAGCAGTGAGGCGCCGGGAGGCTATGGCTACACCTTC
>TRBJ2-7|.|TRBV28|.
CASTSPFFSGNYEQYF
TGTGCCAGCACCTCACCATTTTTTTCAGGGAACTACGAGCAGTACTTC
>TRBJ2-5|.|TRBV10-3|.
CAISDKARGETQYF
TGTGCCATCAGTGACAAAGCCAGGGGAGAGACCCAGTACTTC
>TRBJ1-2|.|TRBV29-1|.
CSGSLNPSYGYTF
TGCAGCGGATCACTGAACCCCTCTTACGGCTACACCTTC
>TRBJ2-7|.|TRBV2|.
CASSPFYEQYF
TGTGCCAGCAGTCCATTCTACGAGCAGTACTTC
>TRBJ1-3|.|TRBV15|.
CATSRTTSEYTIYF
TGTGCCACCAGCAGGACCACCTCGGAGTACACCATATATTTT
>TRBJ2-2|.|TRBV28|TRBD2
CASSFASGRKWTGELFF
TGTGCCAGCAGTTTCGCTAGCGGGAGAAAGTGGACCGGGGAGCTGTTTTTT
>TRBJ1-2|.|TRBV28|.
CASRPGAGAVYGYTF
TGTGCCAGCCGACCTGGGGCAGGGGCAGTCTATGGCTACACCTTC
>TRBJ1-1|.|TRBV18|.
CASSPYRVNEAFF
TGTGCCAGCTCACCATACAGGGTGAATGAAGCTTTCTTT
>TRBJ1-6|.|TRBV5-1|TRBD1
CASSPDRGGNSPLHF
TGCGCCAGCAGCCCGGACAGGGGCGGCAATTCACCCCTCCACTTT
>TRBJ2-5|.|TRBV27|TRBD1
CASSPTSTGLTQETQYF
TGTGCCAGCAGCCCGACCTCGACAGGGTTGACGCAAGAGACCCAGTACTTC
>TRBJ2-7|.|TRBV5-4|TRBD2
CASSPGGGYEQYF
TGTGCCAGCAGCCCGGGGGGGGGTTACGAGCAGTACTTC
>TRBJ2-5|.|TRBV5-4|.
CASSLVGRKEETQYF
TGTGCCAGCAGCTTGGTCGGGAGAAAAGAAGAGACCCAGTACTTC
>TRBJ1-2|.|TRBV6-5|TRBD1
CASNTGAGAYGYTF
TGTGCCAGCAATACAGGGGCCGGAGCCTATGGCTACACCTTC
>TRBJ2-7|.|TRBV5-1|TRBD1
CASSSAAGTVNFYEQYF
TGCGCCAGCAGCTCAGCAGCCGGGACAGTGAACTTCTACGAGCAGTACTTC
>TRBJ1-3|.|TRBV19|.
CASSSDGLGSGNTIYF
TGTGCCAGTAGTTCGGACGGACTTGGCTCTGGAAACACCATATATTTT
>TRBJ1-1|.|TRBV6-2/TRBV6-3|.
CASSYSFTEAFF
TGTGCCAGCAGTTACAGCTTCACTGAAGCTTTCTTT
>TRBJ2-1|.|TRBV6-4|TRBD2
CASSFIAGVGYNEQFF
TGTGCCAGCAGCTTTATAGCGGGAGTGGGATACAATGAGCAGTTCTTC
>TRBJ1-1|.|TRBV7-2|.
CASSSQANTEAFF
TGTGCCAGCAGCTCCCAGGCGAACACTGAAGCTTTCTTT
>TRBJ1-2|.|TRBV28|.
CASSRLSGIGYGYTF
TGTGCCAGCAGCCGATTGAGCGGTATAGGTTATGGCTACACCTTC
>TRBJ2-7|.|TRBV7-9|.
CASSAVGTPPYEQYF
TGTGCCAGCAGCGCGGTAGGGACTCCACCCTACGAGCAGTACTTC
>TRBJ1-1|.|TRBV6-5|.
CASSYKGGTEAFF
TGTGCCAGCAGTTACAAGGGGGGGACTGAAGCTTTCTTT
>TRBJ2-1|.|TRBV29-1|TRBD2
CSTSSLAGVGGKQFF
TGCAGCACATCGTCACTAGCGGGAGTTGGGGGTAAGCAGTTCTTC
>TRBJ1-2|.|TRBV3-1/TRBV3-2|TRBD1
CASSQVDRVEFGYTF
TGTGCCAGCAGCCAAGTTGACAGGGTAGAATTTGGCTACACCTTC
>TRBJ1-1|.|TRBV19|TRBD1
CASIQGQGTEAFF
TGTGCCAGTATCCAAGGACAGGGCACTGAAGCTTTCTTT
>TRBJ2-3|.|TRBV18|.
CASSPPQTTDTQYF
TGTGCCAGCTCACCACCACAGACCACAGATACGCAGTATTTT
>TRBJ2-1|.|TRBV7-2|.
CASSPNPLKPRGNEQFF
TGTGCCAGCAGCCCGAACCCTCTAAAACCTCGGGGGAATGAGCAGTTCTTC
>TRBJ2-7|once|TRBV12-3/TRBV12-4|TRBD2
CASSSLAILQYF
TGTGCCAGCAGTTCACTAGCGATACTTCAGTACTTC
>TRBJ1-2|once|TRBV6-6|TRBD1
CASRSQGAYGYTF
TGTGCCAGCAGATCACAGGGGGCATATGGCTACACCTTC
>TRBJ2-7|.|TRBV9|TRBD1
CASSVGDRGSLGEQYF
TGTGCCAGCAGCGTAGGGGACAGGGGTAGTCTAGGCGAGCAGTACTTC
>TRBJ1-5|.|TRBV7-9|.
CASSPTPGHPIF
TGTGCCAGCAGCCCTACACCGGGACACCCTATTTTT
>TRBJ2-2|.|TRBV7-6|TRBD1
CASSPRGLGGTGELFF
TGTGCCAGCAGCCCCAGGGGGCTAGGTGGCACCGGGGAGCTGTTTTTT
>TRBJ2-3|.|TRBV19|.
CASSLVPVETDTQYF
TGTGCCAGTAGTTTAGTACCGGTGGAGACAGATACGCAGTATTTT
>TRBJ1-6|.|TRBV27|.
CASSFLDNGSPLHF
TGTGCCAGCAGTTTTTTGGACAATGGTTCACCCCTCCACTTT
>TRBJ2-7|.|TRBV29-1|.
CSGGQTYEQYF
TGCAGCGGTGGACAGACCTACGAGCAGTACTTC
>TRBJ1-5|.|TRBV5-4|TRBD1
CASSLGTGDSNQPQHF
TGTGCCAGCAGCTTGGGGACAGGGGATAGCAATCAGCCCCAGCATTTT
>TRBJ2-1|.|TRBV19|TRBD2
CASSIFSGNNEQFF
TGTGCCAGTAGTATATTTAGCGGGAACAATGAGCAGTTCTTC
>TRBJ2-7|.|TRBV28|.
CASSLWWATQSYEQYF
TGTGCCAGCAGTTTATGGTGGGCGACCCAATCCTACGAGCAGTACTTC
>TRBJ1-1|.|TRBV5-1|TRBD1
CASNAGGTEAFF
TGCGCCAGCAATGCAGGGGGCACTGAAGCTTTCTTT
>TRBJ1-3|.|TRBV28|.
CASSLRRFISGNTIYF
TGTGCCAGCAGTTTAAGGAGGTTTATTTCTGGAAACACCATATATTTT
>TRBJ2-5|.|TRBV5-4|TRBD1
CASSFGQGQETQYF
TGTGCCAGCAGCTTCGGACAGGGGCAGGAGACCCAGTACTTC
>TRBJ2-3|.|TRBV7-9|.
CASSSPGYTDTQYF
TGTGCCAGCAGCTCGCCAGGTTACACAGATACGCAGTATTTT
>TRBJ2-3|.|TRBV7-2|.
CASSSSTGTDTQYF
TGTGCCAGCAGCTCGTCGACAGGAACAGATACGCAGTATTTT
>TRBJ2-1|.|TRBV5-5|.
CASSFRGTANEQFF
TGTGCCAGCAGCTTTAGGGGAACAGCAAATGAGCAGTTCTTC
>TRBJ2-2|.|TRBV9|.
CASSVAEARANTGELFF
TGTGCCAGCAGCGTAGCTGAGGCCCGCGCGAACACCGGGGAGCTGTTTTTT
>TRBJ2-7|.|TRBV5-4|TRBD2
CASSNGLAGYYEQYF
TGTGCCAGCAGCAATGGACTAGCGGGGTACTACGAGCAGTACTTC
>TRBJ1-5|.|TRBV7-9|.
CASSSGTASNQPQHF
TGTGCCAGCAGCTCCGGGACTGCTAGCAATCAGCCCCAGCATTTT
>TRBJ2-2|.|TRBV7-7|.
CASSSGPSGADTGELFF
TGTGCCAGCAGCTCTGGACCGAGCGGCGCGGACACCGGGGAGCTGTTTTTT
>TRBJ1-2|.|TRBV11-3|.
CASSLAGNYGYTF
TGTGCCAGCAGCTTAGCGGGGAACTATGGCTACACCTTC
>TRBJ1-2|.|TRBV6-5|.
CASSPRGSGPLGYTF
TGTGCCAGCAGCCCCCGAGGGAGCGGTCCCTTGGGCTACACCTTC
>TRBJ1-1|.|TRBV3-1/TRBV3-2|TRBD1
CASSQGTGGKAFF
TGTGCCAGCAGCCAGGGGACAGGGGGGAAAGCTTTCTTT
>TRBJ1-3|.|TRBV7-3|.
CASSLQGLFSGNTIYF
TGTGCCAGCAGCTTGCAGGGGCTATTCTCTGGAAACACCATATATTTT